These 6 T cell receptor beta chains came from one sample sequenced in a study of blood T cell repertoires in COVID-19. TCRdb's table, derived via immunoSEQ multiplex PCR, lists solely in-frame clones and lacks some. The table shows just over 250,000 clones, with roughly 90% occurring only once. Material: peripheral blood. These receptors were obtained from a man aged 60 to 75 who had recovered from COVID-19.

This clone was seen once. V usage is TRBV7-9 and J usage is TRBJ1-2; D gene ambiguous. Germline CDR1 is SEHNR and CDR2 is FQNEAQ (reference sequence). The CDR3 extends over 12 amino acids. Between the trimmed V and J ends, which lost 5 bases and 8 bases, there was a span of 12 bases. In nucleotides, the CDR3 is TGTGCCAGCAGCCGTGACACCGCCGGCTACACCTTC. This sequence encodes CASSRDTAGYTF.

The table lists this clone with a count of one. In nucleotides, the CDR3 is TGCAGCGTGCGGGACAGTTTATATGGCTACACCTTC. Residues: CSVRDSLYGYTF. This chain uses TRBV29-1 with TRBJ1-2; 7 bases are shared with TRBD1. The CDR3 extends over 12 amino acids. The J segment lost 5 bases and the V segment lost 6 bases, leaving 6 bases of the junction unmatched. Germline CDR1 reads SQVTM; CDR2 reads ANQGSEA.

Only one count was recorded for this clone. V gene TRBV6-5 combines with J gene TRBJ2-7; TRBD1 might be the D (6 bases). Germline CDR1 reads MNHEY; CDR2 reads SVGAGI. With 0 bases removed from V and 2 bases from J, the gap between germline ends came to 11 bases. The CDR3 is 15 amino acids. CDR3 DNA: TGTGCCAGCAGTTACTCGGACAGACCGACCTACGAGCAGTACTTC. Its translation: CASSYSDRPTYEQYF.

In DNA form, the CDR3 reads TGTGCCTGGAGCCGTCGGGCCTACGAGCAGTACTTC. This gives the protein CAWSRRAYEQYF. This chain uses TRBV30 with TRBJ2-7; D not certain. CDR3 length: 12 residues. Germline V gene sequence: CDR1 GTSNPN, CDR2 SVGIG (reference sequence). V lost 3 bases, J lost 2 bases, and 8 bases lay in between.

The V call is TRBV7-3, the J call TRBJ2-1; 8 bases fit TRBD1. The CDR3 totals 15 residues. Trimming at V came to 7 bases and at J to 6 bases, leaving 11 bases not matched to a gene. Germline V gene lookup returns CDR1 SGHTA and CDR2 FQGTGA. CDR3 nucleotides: TGTGCCAGCACCCAGGACAGGGCTCTTCCCAATGAGCAGTTCTTC. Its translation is CASTQDRALPNEQFF.

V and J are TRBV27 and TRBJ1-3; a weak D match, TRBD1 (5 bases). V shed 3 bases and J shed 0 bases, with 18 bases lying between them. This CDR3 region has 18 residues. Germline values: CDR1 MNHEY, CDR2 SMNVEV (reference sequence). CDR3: CASSFLWRGPYSGNTIYF. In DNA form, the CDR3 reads TGTGCCAGCAGTTTTCTTTGGAGGGGACCCTACTCTGGAAACACCATATATTTT.